The rows below give T cell receptor beta chains drawn from one sample of a study of cytomegalovirus exposure and HLA in healthy donors. Repertoires were generated with immunoSEQ multiplex PCR, while TCRdb's copy carries only in-frame clones and drops some. Of 120,000 or so clones in the sample, around 75% were seen once. The material sequenced was PBMCs. These receptors originate from a woman aged 50 to 60 in good health and CMV-seronegative. Each CDR3 is given without its conserved first and last residue. Each record gives: V gene, clone size, J gene, CDR3 protein. The size entry is marked missing in some rows and otherwise reads once, few, many or a size class.

>TRBV28|.|TRBJ1-1
ASSPSGQGNTEAF
>TRBV6-5|.|TRBJ1-1
ASTRTGVNTEAF
>TRBV7-9|.|TRBJ1-3
ASSLVQGLSGNTIY
>TRBV30|.|TRBJ2-5
AWSVSRGETQY
>TRBV7-9|.|TRBJ2-7
SSATLVGGTSYEQY
>TRBV28|.|TRBJ1-4
ASSLYRGSTNEKLF
>TRBV4-1|.|TRBJ1-2
ASSQEQGLRGYT
>TRBV16|.|TRBJ2-7
ASSQSRLLSYEQY
>TRBV4-2|.|TRBJ2-2
ASSQEMAEYTGELF
>TRBV7-6|.|TRBJ1-1
ASSSSSGYTEAF
>TRBV6-1|few|TRBJ1-2
ASSDQGTPYYGYT
>TRBV10-3|.|TRBJ1-3
AISEPDRVSGNTIY
>TRBV5-1|.|TRBJ2-7
ASSLASVADYEQY
>TRBV4-1|.|TRBJ2-1
ASSQGPGLAGNEQF
>TRBV11-2|.|TRBJ2-2
ASSLIRTGELF
>TRBV2|once|TRBJ2-7
ASSEHGTTTSRY
>TRBV27|.|TRBJ1-5
ASSPGTGGQPQH
>TRBV6-5|.|TRBJ2-7
ASSRGTGSYEQY
>TRBV19|.|TRBJ2-2
ASSIGGEGELF
>TRBV15|.|TRBJ1-2
ATSRDHHYGYT